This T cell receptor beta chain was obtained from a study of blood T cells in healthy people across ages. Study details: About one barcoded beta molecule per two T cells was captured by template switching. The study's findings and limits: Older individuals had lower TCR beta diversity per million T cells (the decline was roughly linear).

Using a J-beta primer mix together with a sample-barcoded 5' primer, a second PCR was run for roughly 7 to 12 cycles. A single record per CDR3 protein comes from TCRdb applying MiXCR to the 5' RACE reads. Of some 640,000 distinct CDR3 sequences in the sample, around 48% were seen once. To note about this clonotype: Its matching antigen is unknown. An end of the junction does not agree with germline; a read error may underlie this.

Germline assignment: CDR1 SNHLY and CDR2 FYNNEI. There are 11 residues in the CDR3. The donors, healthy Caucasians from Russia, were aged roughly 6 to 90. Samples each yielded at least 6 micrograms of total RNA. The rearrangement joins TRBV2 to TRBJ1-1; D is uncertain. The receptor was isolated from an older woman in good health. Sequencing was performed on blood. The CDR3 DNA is TGTGCCAGCCTCCGGAGGGCTGATGCTTTCTTT. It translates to CASLRRADAFF.